What follows describes a single TCR beta chain. This entry belongs to a study of blood T cell repertoires in COVID-19. The wider study: Sources were T cells, B-cell-depleted T cells, or PBMCs; the material itself was cDNA or gDNA.

CDR1 is SGHNT, CDR2 YYREEE, per germline (reference sequence). Between the trimmed V and J ends, which lost 4 bases and 5 bases, there was a span of 20 bases. This CDR3 comprises 16 residues. Some clones are missing from TCRdb's copy, which holds only in-frame ones; the method was immunoSEQ multiplex PCR. Among approximately 150,000 clones listed, just over 85% were seen once. This clonotype originated in a woman in her sixties with acute or convalescent COVID-19. The specimen was peripheral blood. The chain uses TRBV5-4 and TRBJ2-3; D is perhaps TRBD1 (6 bases). The CDR3 region has the DNA TGTGCCAGCAGCCCCTATACACAGGGCGCGGGAGATACGCAGTATTTT. Translated, it gives CASSPYTQGAGDTQYF.